The 6 T cell receptor beta chains below all came from one sample that was sequenced in a study of blood T cell repertoires in COVID-19 (dated by TCRdb to 2020 to 2022). Receptor amplification or capture employed the immunoSEQ multiplex PCR assay. TCRdb obtained this table from immuneACCESS and retained in-frame rearrangements with V and J assigned. These tables miss some clones; where compared with another copy, unresolved V genes account for less than half of the shortfall, and the remainder is unexplained. The sample yields 140,000 to 150,000 clones; 75% to 90% were counted once. The ten largest account for approximately 4.3% of the sample. Material for sequencing was PBMCs or T cells enriched from blood (not recorded which). The receptors derive from a man aged 50 to 60 who had recovered from COVID-19.

The chain couples TRBV2 to TRBJ1-1, with a possible D match to TRBD1 (6 bases). Germline CDR1 reads SNHLY; CDR2 reads FYNNEI. This CDR3 spans 14 amino acids. V dropped 7 bases and J dropped 8 bases, with 20 bases sitting between them. The CDR3 bases are TGTGCCAGCAAAAGAAATGGACAGAGGAACGAAGCTTTCTTT. Residues: CASKRNGQRNEAFF.

The genes are TRBV28 and TRBJ2-3; TRBD2 might be the D (6 bases). This CDR3 region has 15 residues. Trimming shortened V by 6 bases and J by 3 bases, and 16 bases separated the two germline ends. In germline, CDR1 is MDHEN, CDR2 SYDVKM. The CDR3 DNA reads TGTGCCAGCAGCCTTATGGGGCTAGCGACAGATACGCAGTATTTT. Its protein is CASSLMGLATDTQYF.

The gene calls are TRBV7-2 and TRBJ2-7; tentatively, D is TRBD2 (7 bases). The V gene's germline CDR1 is SGHTA and CDR2 FQGNSA. Trimming took off 4 bases at V and 6 bases at J, with 19 bases between the two ends. This CDR3 comprises 15 residues. CDR3 in amino acids: CASSSPRGARIEQYF. The DNA for the CDR3 is TGTGCCAGCAGCTCCCCCCGGGGGGCGCGTATCGAGCAGTACTTC.

V usage is TRBV2 and J usage is TRBJ1-1; the match to TRBD1 covers 9 bases. V shed 6 bases and J 9 bases; nucleotides not matched to a gene: 11. The CDR3 contains 14 residues. Germline CDR1 is SNHLY and CDR2 is FYNNEI. The CDR3 sequence: CASSDFSGTGQAFF. The CDR3 nucleotides are TGTGCCAGCAGCGACTTCTCCGGGACAGGGCAAGCTTTCTTT.

This clone came up a few times. This chain joins TRBV18 and TRBJ2-2; weak D call: TRBD2 (6 bases). Trimming took off 6 bases at V and 3 bases at J, with 11 bases between the two ends. The CDR3 consists of 14 residues. The germline CDR1 and CDR2 sequences are KGHSH and LQKENI. CDR3 in DNA: TGTGCCAGCTCCTGGGACTCTTACACCGGGGAGCTGTTTTTT. Translated: CASSWDSYTGELFF. Supplemented by reference TRBV18 and TRBJ2-2, the full variable domain reads NAGVMQNPRHLVRRRGQEARLRCSPMKGHSHVYWYRQLPEEGLKFMVYLQKENIIDESGMPKERFSAEFPKEGPSILRIQQVVRGDSAAYFCASSWDSYTGELFFGEGSRLTVL.

The chain recombines TRBV24-1 with TRBJ2-1; possible D gene TRBD2, 5 bases. CDR1 KGHDR and CDR2 SFDVKD come from the germline V gene. The V end was cut by 7 bases, the J end by 3 bases, with 12 bases between. The CDR3 covers 14 residues. The CDR3 DNA reads as TGTGCCACCAGCGAACGTACTAGCTACAATGAGCAGTTCTTC. Its translation is CATSERTSYNEQFF.